The following is a T cell receptor (beta chain) sequence with its context. Its antigen is unknown. The data belong to a study of T cell responses to AZD1222 COVID-19 vaccine. Study observations and caveats: Clonal diversity was possibly underestimated, and white British individuals and females predominated among donors. Seropositive at baseline were only a handful of AZD1222 recipients. Compared with day 0, the breadth and depth of the Spike-specific TCR repertoire rose significantly after two doses of AZD1222.

Method: immunoSEQ multiplex PCR; TCRdb's copy keeps in-frame clones and lacks some. Among under 150,000 clones listed, more than 75% were seen once. With 5 bases removed from V and 0 bases from J, the gap between germline ends came to 8 bases. The CDR3 extends over 15 amino acids. CDR1 MNHNY and CDR2 SVGAGI come from the germline V gene (reference sequence). Material: peripheral blood, obtained on day 0 of AZD1222 vaccination. This receptor was identified in an adult in good health. The J gene is TRBJ2-6, the V gene TRBV6-6; D remains unclear. CDR3 in amino acids: CASSPQASGANVLTF. The CDR3, as DNA: TGTGCCAGCAGTCCGCAGGCCTCTGGGGCCAACGTCCTGACTTTC.